A selection of T cell receptor beta chains follows, all from one sample in a study of Ad26.COV2.S vaccination and SARS-CoV-2 variants. Measured with immunoSEQ multiplex PCR; TCRdb has only the in-frame clones, and not every one. The table includes about 680,000 clones, more than 70% detected once. This specimen consisted of peripheral blood, obtained in a trial of Ad26.COV2.S vaccine versus placebo. The receptors here all came from a person between 18 and 60 years old who received the Ad26.COV2.S COVID-19 vaccine or a placebo. Both conserved end residues are part of each CDR3. Fields, in order: D gene, J gene, clone size, V gene, CDR3 DNA, CDR3 protein. The D gene is left open where the match is weak. Some rows have no size entry. The others give once, few or many, or a class for an expanded clone.

d_call: NA
j_call: TRBJ2-7
clone_size: NA
v_call: TRBV5-6
cdr3_nt: TGTGCCAGCAGCTTAGCCGACCGGGACACCGCAACCTACGAGCAGTACTTC
cdr3_aa: CASSLADRDTATYEQYF

d_call: TRBD1
j_call: TRBJ2-3
clone_size: NA
v_call: TRBV24-1
cdr3_nt: TGTGCCACCAGTGATTTTGGACAGGGGATAGATACGCAGTATTTT
cdr3_aa: CATSDFGQGIDTQYF

d_call: TRBD1
j_call: TRBJ1-4
clone_size: NA
v_call: TRBV11-2
cdr3_nt: TGTGCCAGCAGCTTGACAGGGGGTGGTGAAAAACTGTTTTTT
cdr3_aa: CASSLTGGGEKLFF

d_call: NA
j_call: TRBJ2-2
clone_size: once
v_call: TRBV7-9
cdr3_nt: TGTGCCAGCAGCCAAGCCTTAAACACCGGGGAGCTGTTTTTT
cdr3_aa: CASSQALNTGELFF

d_call: TRBD2
j_call: TRBJ2-2
clone_size: NA
v_call: TRBV6-5
cdr3_nt: TGTGCCAGCAGTCTAGCGGGAGGAGGCACCGGGGAGCTGTTTTTT
cdr3_aa: CASSLAGGGTGELFF

d_call: TRBD2
j_call: TRBJ2-1
clone_size: NA
v_call: TRBV6-6
cdr3_nt: TGTGCCAGCAGTTACGCGGCGGGAGGGCCATACAATGAGCAGTTCTTC
cdr3_aa: CASSYAAGGPYNEQFF

d_call: NA
j_call: TRBJ1-6
clone_size: NA
v_call: TRBV5-1
cdr3_nt: TGCGCCAGCAGCTTATTTGGAAAAGGGGATAATTCACCCCTCCACTTT
cdr3_aa: CASSLFGKGDNSPLHF

d_call: NA
j_call: TRBJ1-2
clone_size: NA
v_call: TRBV6-2/TRBV6-3
cdr3_nt: TGTGCCAGCAGCCAGAACTATGGCTACACCTTC
cdr3_aa: CASSQNYGYTF

d_call: NA
j_call: TRBJ1-2
clone_size: NA
v_call: TRBV10-3
cdr3_nt: TGTGCCATCAGTTACTACAGGGATACTGGCTACACCTTC
cdr3_aa: CAISYYRDTGYTF

d_call: NA
j_call: TRBJ1-2
clone_size: NA
v_call: TRBV3-1/TRBV3-2
cdr3_nt: TGTGCCAGCAGCCAGCAGGGGAGGGAGAGGGATGGCTACACCTTC
cdr3_aa: CASSQQGRERDGYTF

d_call: TRBD2
j_call: TRBJ2-7
clone_size: NA
v_call: TRBV9
cdr3_nt: TGTGCCAGCAGCGCGACTAGCGATACCTACGAGCAGTACTTC
cdr3_aa: CASSATSDTYEQYF

d_call: NA
j_call: TRBJ2-1
clone_size: NA
v_call: TRBV25-1
cdr3_nt: TGTGCCAGCAGTGAGCCGGTGGGGCCCGACTACCTCGGGAGTGAGCAGTTCTTC
cdr3_aa: CASSEPVGPDYLGSEQFF

d_call: TRBD2
j_call: TRBJ2-1
clone_size: once
v_call: TRBV5-1
cdr3_nt: TGCGCCAGCAGCTTACTAGCGGGAGCTGACAATGAGCAGTTCTTC
cdr3_aa: CASSLLAGADNEQFF

d_call: TRBD2
j_call: TRBJ2-3
clone_size: NA
v_call: TRBV7-9
cdr3_nt: TGTGCCAGCACCCTTGGGGCTAGCGGAAGCACAGATACGCAGTATTTT
cdr3_aa: CASTLGASGSTDTQYF

d_call: NA
j_call: TRBJ2-1
clone_size: NA
v_call: TRBV9
cdr3_nt: TGTGCCAGCAGCTTCAGGGGCAATGAGCAGTTCTTC
cdr3_aa: CASSFRGNEQFF

d_call: NA
j_call: TRBJ2-1
clone_size: NA
v_call: TRBV2
cdr3_nt: TGTGCCAGCAGTCCTTTAGCGGAAGGTCGCAATGAGCAGTTCTTC
cdr3_aa: CASSPLAEGRNEQFF

d_call: NA
j_call: TRBJ1-2
clone_size: NA
v_call: TRBV12-3/TRBV12-4
cdr3_nt: TGTGCCAGCACCCTAGGAGGGACTGGCTACACCTTC
cdr3_aa: CASTLGGTGYTF

d_call: NA
j_call: TRBJ1-2
clone_size: NA
v_call: TRBV5-5
cdr3_nt: TGTGCCAGCAGCTTAGAAGAGAACTATGGCTACACCTTC
cdr3_aa: CASSLEENYGYTF

d_call: NA
j_call: TRBJ1-1
clone_size: NA
v_call: TRBV19
cdr3_nt: TGTGCCAGTAGTACCTCGTGGGACACTGAAGCTTTCTTT
cdr3_aa: CASSTSWDTEAFF

d_call: NA
j_call: TRBJ2-3
clone_size: NA
v_call: TRBV7-3
cdr3_nt: TGTGCCAGCAGCTTGAATAGCGGACCAGATACGCAGTATTTT
cdr3_aa: CASSLNSGPDTQYF

d_call: TRBD1
j_call: TRBJ2-6
clone_size: once
v_call: TRBV6-5
cdr3_nt: TGTGCCAGCGGTAACAGGGGCTCTGGGGCCAACGTCCTGACTTTC
cdr3_aa: CASGNRGSGANVLTF

d_call: NA
j_call: TRBJ2-1
clone_size: once
v_call: TRBV10-3
cdr3_nt: TGTGCCACTACTACAGGGATCAATGAGCAGTTCTTC
cdr3_aa: CATTTGINEQFF

d_call: NA
j_call: TRBJ1-5
clone_size: NA
v_call: TRBV18
cdr3_nt: TGTGCCAGCTCACCAGCAGGGGTGAATCAGCCCCAGCATTTT
cdr3_aa: CASSPAGVNQPQHF

d_call: TRBD2
j_call: TRBJ2-2
clone_size: NA
v_call: TRBV5-1
cdr3_nt: TGCGCCAGCAGCCTCGGACTAGCGGGGAACACCGGGGAGCTGTTTTTT
cdr3_aa: CASSLGLAGNTGELFF

d_call: NA
j_call: TRBJ2-1
clone_size: once
v_call: TRBV11-3
cdr3_nt: TGTGCCAGCAGCTTAATGGGACTTTTGGATGAGCAGTTCTTC
cdr3_aa: CASSLMGLLDEQFF

d_call: NA
j_call: TRBJ1-3
clone_size: NA
v_call: TRBV5-1
cdr3_nt: TGCGCCAGCAGCCACGACAGTTTGGCCCCTGGAAACACCATATATTTT
cdr3_aa: CASSHDSLAPGNTIYF

d_call: NA
j_call: TRBJ1-5
clone_size: NA
v_call: TRBV15
cdr3_nt: TGTGCCACCAGCCTTCAACGGGGGTACAGCAATCAGCCCCAGCATTTT
cdr3_aa: CATSLQRGYSNQPQHF

d_call: TRBD1
j_call: TRBJ1-3
clone_size: few
v_call: TRBV2
cdr3_nt: TGTGCCAGCAGCGAAACAGGGGCTGGAAACACCATATATTTT
cdr3_aa: CASSETGAGNTIYF

d_call: TRBD2
j_call: TRBJ2-1
clone_size: once
v_call: TRBV27
cdr3_nt: TGTGCCAGCAGTTTTATCGGGGGGGCCTACAATGAGCAGTTCTTC
cdr3_aa: CASSFIGGAYNEQFF

d_call: TRBD1
j_call: TRBJ2-3
clone_size: NA
v_call: TRBV6-5
cdr3_nt: TGTGCCAGCAGCAGGGACAGTCGCACAGATACGCAGTATTTT
cdr3_aa: CASSRDSRTDTQYF

d_call: TRBD1
j_call: TRBJ1-4
clone_size: NA
v_call: TRBV27
cdr3_nt: TGTGCCAGCACTAAAGGGACAGGGAATGAAAAACTGTTTTTT
cdr3_aa: CASTKGTGNEKLFF

d_call: NA
j_call: TRBJ2-5
clone_size: NA
v_call: TRBV3-1/TRBV3-2
cdr3_nt: TGTGCCAGCAGCCAAGGTACGGAAAGAATTCAAGAGACCCAGTACTTC
cdr3_aa: CASSQGTERIQETQYF

d_call: NA
j_call: TRBJ2-1
clone_size: NA
v_call: TRBV7-2
cdr3_nt: TGTGCCAGCAGCTTAGAATACAGCACCTACAATGAGCAGTTCTTC
cdr3_aa: CASSLEYSTYNEQFF

d_call: NA
j_call: TRBJ1-2
clone_size: once
v_call: TRBV10-3
cdr3_nt: TGTGCCATCAGTGAGTCCAGTAGCTCGAACTATGGCTACACCTTC
cdr3_aa: CAISESSSSNYGYTF

d_call: NA
j_call: TRBJ2-3
clone_size: NA
v_call: TRBV10-1
cdr3_nt: TGCGCCAGCAGACCCGACACCAACGGGACAGATACGCAGTATTTT
cdr3_aa: CASRPDTNGTDTQYF

d_call: TRBD2
j_call: TRBJ2-7
clone_size: NA
v_call: TRBV11-2
cdr3_nt: TGTGCCAGCAGCTTAGGATCTAGCGGGACCTACGAGCAGTACTTC
cdr3_aa: CASSLGSSGTYEQYF

d_call: NA
j_call: TRBJ2-7
clone_size: NA
v_call: TRBV7-7
cdr3_nt: TGTGCCAGCAGCCTAGGGACCAGAAGCGAGCAGTACTTC
cdr3_aa: CASSLGTRSEQYF

d_call: NA
j_call: TRBJ2-1
clone_size: NA
v_call: TRBV6-1
cdr3_nt: TGTGCCAGCAGTGACAGGGGCGCCGATGAGCAGTTCTTC
cdr3_aa: CASSDRGADEQFF

d_call: NA
j_call: TRBJ2-6
clone_size: NA
v_call: TRBV30
cdr3_nt: TGTGCCTGGAGTGGGAGCTCCTCTGGGGCCAACGTCCTGACTTTC
cdr3_aa: CAWSGSSSGANVLTF

d_call: NA
j_call: TRBJ2-1
clone_size: once
v_call: TRBV24-1
cdr3_nt: TGTGCCACCCGGGGGAATGGTGATGAGCAGTTCTTC
cdr3_aa: CATRGNGDEQFF

d_call: NA
j_call: TRBJ2-1
clone_size: NA
v_call: TRBV7-2
cdr3_nt: TGTGCCAGCAGCTTTAGCCAGGATTTGGGTGAGCAGTTCTTC
cdr3_aa: CASSFSQDLGEQFF

d_call: NA
j_call: TRBJ2-7
clone_size: NA
v_call: TRBV2
cdr3_nt: TGTGCCAGCAGAGGAGACGGCTACGAGCAGTACTTC
cdr3_aa: CASRGDGYEQYF

d_call: TRBD1
j_call: TRBJ2-3
clone_size: NA
v_call: TRBV5-3
cdr3_nt: TGTGCCAGAAGCTTGGCAGAGACAGGGGGCAGGTCAGATACGCAGTATTTT
cdr3_aa: CARSLAETGGRSDTQYF

d_call: NA
j_call: TRBJ2-2
clone_size: once
v_call: TRBV6-5
cdr3_nt: TGTGCCAGCAGTTACACCATAGCGAACACCGGGGAGCTGTTTTTT
cdr3_aa: CASSYTIANTGELFF

d_call: NA
j_call: TRBJ2-6
clone_size: NA
v_call: TRBV7-2
cdr3_nt: TGTGCCAGCAGTTTTACTATTCCCTCTGGGGCCAACGTCCTGACTTTC
cdr3_aa: CASSFTIPSGANVLTF

d_call: NA
j_call: TRBJ1-3
clone_size: NA
v_call: TRBV5-4
cdr3_nt: TGTGCCAGCAGCTTGGATGGGGATGTGTCCGGAAACACCATATATTTT
cdr3_aa: CASSLDGDVSGNTIYF

d_call: NA
j_call: TRBJ2-2
clone_size: few
v_call: TRBV19
cdr3_nt: TGTGCCAGTAGTATCCCCTCTGCTAGGGGGACGAACACCGGGGAGCTGTTTTTT
cdr3_aa: CASSIPSARGTNTGELFF

d_call: NA
j_call: TRBJ1-1
clone_size: NA
v_call: TRBV4-1
cdr3_nt: TGCGCCAGCAGCCGGCTTCCGGGGACCGCTGAAGCTTTCTTT
cdr3_aa: CASSRLPGTAEAFF